This T cell receptor (beta chain) appears in the sequencing data of a study of cytotoxic CD8 clonotypes in ibrutinib-treated CLL. Study context: Partial responders around 24, complete 2; around twelve progressed and some 15 stayed in remission by median roughly 73 months.

The V end lost 4 bases, the J end lost 7 bases, and 17 bases lay between the germline ends. Looked up from germline, CDR1 is SEHNR and CDR2 is FQNEAQ (reference sequence). This CDR3 has 15 amino acids. Findings and caveats of the study: Clonality was elevated at ibrutinib response and had returned toward baseline at progression.

The protocol was immunoSEQ multiplex PCR, while the TCRdb copy is restricted to in-frame clones and leaves out a portion. This sample has approximately 340,000 clones, with over 55% found just once. PBMCs were cryopreserved, and roughly 2 micrograms of genomic DNA from them went into TCR beta libraries. As concerns this clone: Its antigen is undetermined.

This sequence joins TRBV7-9 and TRBJ2-1; D may match TRBD1 or TRBD2 (5 bases each). The sample here was PBMCs, taken after 36 months of ibrutinib treatment. The TCR was taken from a human donor with chronic lymphocytic leukemia. CDR3 in amino acids: CASSSSTSRGNEQFF. As DNA, the CDR3 is TGTGCCAGCAGCTCGTCAACTAGTAGGGGAAATGAGCAGTTCTTC.